These 15 T cell receptor beta chains share one sample of origin, sequenced in a study of blood T cells in healthy people across ages (dated by TCRdb to between 2014 and 2016). The library was made by 5' RACE. Sequencing instrument: Illumina HiSeq 2500. A second 7 to 11 cycle PCR used a sample-barcoded 5' primer and a J-beta primer mix. TCRdb trimmed public reads at Q25 via fastp, called clones via MiXCR and kept in-frame beta chains. Records with the same CDR3 protein are collapsed into one entry carrying the most frequent genes and DNA. Within this sample are about a million distinct CDR3 sequences, with just over 50% of them counted one time only. The ten largest clones add up to about 20% of the sample. Sequenced: blood. The receptors come from a woman aged 60-75 years in good health.

V is TRBV4-1 and J is TRBJ2-7, with D tentatively TRBD2 (6 bases). This CDR3 spans 14 amino acids. Germline CDR1 MGHRA, CDR2 YSYEKL. V was trimmed by 4 bases and J by 7 bases, leaving 17 bases between them. The CDR3 loop is CASSPKASVGEQYF. The CDR3 DNA reads TGCGCCAGCAGCCCGAAAGCTAGCGTGGGTGAGCAGTACTTC.

The chain has TRBV12-3 or TRBV12-4 and TRBJ2-1, with TRBD2 matching 10 bases. There are 15 residues in the CDR3. The V segment lost 6 bases and the J segment 8 bases; nucleotides outside the gene matches: 10. CDR3 sequence: CASRFTSGIIDEQFF. The CDR3 DNA reads as TGTGCCAGCAGATTTACTAGCGGGATTATCGATGAGCAGTTCTTC.

V and J are TRBV7-6 and TRBJ2-5; TRBD2 matches 10 bases. The CDR3 totals 20 residues. V was pared by 6 bases and J by 11 bases, with 30 bases of the junction left unmatched. The germline V gene encodes CDR1 SGHVS and CDR2 FNYEAQ. Here the CDR3 reads CASRHQPGQVSLAGLGEQYF. CDR3 nucleotides: TGTGCCAGCAGACATCAACCGGGACAGGTTTCACTAGCGGGACTCGGGGAGCAGTACTTC.

The V and J genes are TRBV12-3 or TRBV12-4 and TRBJ1-2; D is uncertain. The CDR3 spans 12 residues. V lost 5 bases to trimming and J lost 8 bases, with 12 bases between them. CDR3 nucleotides: TGTGCCAGCAGTCCGAGTTTCGGCGGCTACACCTTC. Protein: CASSPSFGGYTF.

This clonotype was picked up a small number of times. The gene calls are TRBV9 and TRBJ1-2, with D unresolved. Germline V gives CDR1 SGDLS, CDR2 YYNGEE. The CDR3 runs to 14 residues. Trimming pared 3 bases from V and 0 bases from J, leaving 9 bases between. The CDR3 nucleotides read TGTGCCAGCAGCGAAAGCAGGACTAACTATGGCTACACCTTC. Protein: CASSESRTNYGYTF.

The sample holds a few counts of this clonotype. The V and J genes are TRBV7-2 and TRBJ2-5; D not certain. CDR3 size: 13 residues. Trimming cost V 3 bases and J 5 bases, with 10 bases left between them. Germline V lookup: CDR1 SGHTA, CDR2 FQGNSA. The CDR3, as DNA: TGTGCCAGCAGCTTTGGACGTGCGGAGACCCAGTACTTC. Protein product: CASSFGRAETQYF.

The chain joins TRBV12-3 or TRBV12-4 to TRBJ2-3; possibly TRBD2 for D (6 bases). Deletions cut 5 bases from V and 4 bases from J, with 13 bases between. The CDR3 has 14 residues. This CDR3 reads CASSVPGSSDTQYF. The CDR3 DNA is TGTGCCAGCAGTGTCCCCGGGAGCTCAGATACGCAGTATTTT.

This clonotype was found once. A junction end diverges from the germline sequence, so it may reflect a read error. The chain has TRBV5-5 and TRBJ2-3, with 8 nucleotides matching TRBD1. CDR1 SGHKS and CDR2 YYEKEE come from the germline V gene (reference sequence). The CDR3 consists of 15 residues. Here the CDR3 reads CASSWRTGKAETQYF. CDR3 bases: TGTGCCAGCAGCTGGCGGACAGGGAAGGCAGAAACGCAGTATTTT.

The genes are TRBV9 and TRBJ2-1; 8 bases align to TRBD2. This CDR3 has 14 amino acids. J gave up 15 bases and V 4 bases, and 15 bases lay outside the gene matches. Germline CDR1 and CDR2: SGDLS and YYNGEE. The CDR3 spells CASSQGIAGLGGFF. DNA for the CDR3: TGTGCCAGCAGCCAGGGGATAGCGGGACTAGGGGGGTTCTTC.

Only a few counts were recorded for this clonotype. This chain uses TRBV7-2 with TRBJ2-5, with 10 nucleotides matching TRBD2. The CDR3 covers 14 residues. Trimming removed 1 base from V and 9 bases from J; junction bases left unmatched: 5. Germline CDR1 is SGHTA and CDR2 is FQGNSA. CDR3 region: CASSLGSGGTAQYF. CDR3 DNA: TGTGCCAGCAGCTTAGGTAGCGGGGGGACGGCCCAGTACTTC.

This clonotype was counted a few times. The chain has TRBV20-1 and TRBJ2-7; D is uncertain. Germline loops: CDR1 DFQATT, CDR2 SNEGSKA (reference sequence). This CDR3 has 14 residues. V dropped 3 bases and J dropped 0 bases, with 12 bases sitting between them. The CDR3 DNA reads as TGCAGTGCTAGGGGTGACTGGAGCTCCTACGAGCAGTACTTC. Translated: CSARGDWSSYEQYF.

This clonotype was seen more than once but under ten times. This chain joins TRBV21-1 and TRBJ2-1; no check of the table's D call, TRBD2, against the DNA was made. TRBV21-1 is a pseudogene segment. CDR3 length: 18 amino acids. The CDR3 loop reads CASSSPGLAVLSYNEQFF. The CDR3 DNA follows: TGTGCCAGCAGCTCCCCGGGACTAGCGGTCCTGTCCTACAATGAGCAGTTCTTC.

The chain employs TRBV3-1 and TRBJ2-1; D uncertain. The CDR3 covers 13 residues. V lost 0 bases and J 15 bases, leaving 15 bases between the germline ends. Germline V CDR1 and CDR2: LGHDT, YNNKEL (reference sequence). CDR3 sequence reads: CASSQDPQVYPFF. The CDR3 nucleotides are TGTGCCAGCAGCCAAGACCCCCAGGTTTATCCGTTCTTC.

The V and J genes are TRBV6-1 and TRBJ2-3; 9 nucleotides agree with TRBD1. The CDR3 sequence is 16 residues long. V lost 7 bases to trimming and J lost 6 bases; unmatched junction nucleotides: 14. From germline, CDR1 is MNHNS and CDR2 SASEGT. The CDR3 loop reads CASMRLIQGASDTQYF. CDR3 nucleotide sequence: TGTGCCAGCATGAGGCTCATACAGGGGGCGAGCGATACGCAGTATTTT.

The J gene is TRBJ2-1, the V gene TRBV2; a possible D gene is TRBD2 (6 bases). CDR1 is SNHLY and CDR2 is FYNNEI in the germline V gene. This CDR3 comprises 15 residues. Trimming left V 5 bases short and J 5 bases short, with 16 bases between. The CDR3 bases are TGTGCCAGCAGTCCGCGTAGCGGAGCCCACAATGAGCAGTTCTTC. This sequence encodes CASSPRSGAHNEQFF.